This entry is about one T cell receptor (beta chain). Clones were sequenced by immunoSEQ multiplex PCR, and TCRdb holds only the in-frame ones, with some missing. The sample yields approximately 130,000 clones, more than 70% seen once. This specimen comes from a study of blood T cell repertoires in COVID-19. Germline CDR1 SGHRS, CDR2 YFSETQ. The CDR3 is 15 amino acids. Losses at the gene ends were 5 bases for V and 0 bases for J; bases not matched to a gene: 2. Material: peripheral blood. This sequence was found in a human donor in a cohort sampled during active COVID-19. The rearrangement joins TRBV5-1 to TRBJ2-3, with 11 bases aligning to TRBD2. The chain's CDR3 is CASRGTSGSTDTQYF. The DNA of the CDR3 is TGCGCCAGCAGGGGGACTAGCGGTAGCACAGATACGCAGTATTTT.